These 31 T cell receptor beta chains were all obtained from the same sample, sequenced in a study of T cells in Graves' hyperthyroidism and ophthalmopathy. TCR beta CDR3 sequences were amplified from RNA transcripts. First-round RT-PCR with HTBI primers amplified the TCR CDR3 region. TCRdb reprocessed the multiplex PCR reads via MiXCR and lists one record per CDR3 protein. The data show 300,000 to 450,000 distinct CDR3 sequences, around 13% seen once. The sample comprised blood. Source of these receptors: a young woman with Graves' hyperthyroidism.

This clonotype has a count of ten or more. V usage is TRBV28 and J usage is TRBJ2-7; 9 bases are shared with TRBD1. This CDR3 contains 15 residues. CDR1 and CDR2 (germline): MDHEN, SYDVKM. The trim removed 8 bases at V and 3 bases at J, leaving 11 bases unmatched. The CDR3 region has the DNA TGTGCCAGCGGTGGTGCCGGGACAGGGATCTACGAGCAGTACTTC. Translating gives CASGGAGTGIYEQYF.

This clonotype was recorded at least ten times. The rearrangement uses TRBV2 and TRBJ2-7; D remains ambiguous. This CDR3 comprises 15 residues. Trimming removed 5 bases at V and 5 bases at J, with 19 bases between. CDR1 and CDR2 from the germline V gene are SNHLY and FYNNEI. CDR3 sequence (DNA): TGTGCCAGCAGTAGTTTGGGTGGATTGCTTGACGAGCAGTACTTC. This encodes CASSSLGGLLDEQYF.

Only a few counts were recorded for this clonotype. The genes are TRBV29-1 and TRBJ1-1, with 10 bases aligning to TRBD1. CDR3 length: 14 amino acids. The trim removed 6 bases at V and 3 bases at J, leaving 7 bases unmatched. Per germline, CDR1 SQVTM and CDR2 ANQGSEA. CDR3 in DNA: TGCAGCGTAGTCACCGGGACAGGGGACACTGAAGCTTTCTTT. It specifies CSVVTGTGDTEAFF.

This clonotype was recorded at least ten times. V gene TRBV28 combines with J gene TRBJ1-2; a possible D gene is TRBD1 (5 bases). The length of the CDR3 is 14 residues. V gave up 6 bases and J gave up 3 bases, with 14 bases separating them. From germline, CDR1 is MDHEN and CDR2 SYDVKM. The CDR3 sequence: CASRAGLRDYGYTF. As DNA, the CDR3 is TGTGCCAGCAGGGCGGGACTTCGGGACTATGGCTACACCTTC.

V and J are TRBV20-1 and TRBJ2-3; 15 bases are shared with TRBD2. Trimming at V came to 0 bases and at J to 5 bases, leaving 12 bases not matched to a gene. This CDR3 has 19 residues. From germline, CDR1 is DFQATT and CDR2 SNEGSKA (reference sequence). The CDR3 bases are TGCAGTGCTAGAGATCCGGGACTAGCGGGAGGAGGGAACGGAGATACGCAGTATTTT. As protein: CSARDPGLAGGGNGDTQYF.

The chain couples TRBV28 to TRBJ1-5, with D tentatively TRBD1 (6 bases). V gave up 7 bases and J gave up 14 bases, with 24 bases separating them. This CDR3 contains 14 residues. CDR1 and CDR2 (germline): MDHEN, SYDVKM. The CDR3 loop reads CASTLGGALGIEHF. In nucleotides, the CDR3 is TGTGCCAGCACCCTGGGGGGGGCCTTGGGAATAGAGCATTTT.

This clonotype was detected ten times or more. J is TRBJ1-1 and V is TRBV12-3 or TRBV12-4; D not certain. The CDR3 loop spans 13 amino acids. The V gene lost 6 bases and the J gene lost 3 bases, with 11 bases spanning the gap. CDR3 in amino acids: CASRRREDTEAFF. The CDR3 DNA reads TGTGCCAGCAGGCGGAGGGAAGACACTGAAGCTTTCTTT.

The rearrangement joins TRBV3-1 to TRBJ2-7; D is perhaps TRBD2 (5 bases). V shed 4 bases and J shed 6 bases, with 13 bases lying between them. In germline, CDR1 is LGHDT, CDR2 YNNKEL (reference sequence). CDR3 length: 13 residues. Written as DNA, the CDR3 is TGTGCCAGCAGCCGGACGGGGAACAGCGAGCAGTACTTC. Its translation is CASSRTGNSEQYF.

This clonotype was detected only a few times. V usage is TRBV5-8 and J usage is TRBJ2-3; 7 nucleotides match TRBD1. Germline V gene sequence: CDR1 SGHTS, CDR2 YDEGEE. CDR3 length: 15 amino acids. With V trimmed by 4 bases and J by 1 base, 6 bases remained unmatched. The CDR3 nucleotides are TGTGCCAGCAGCACCGAGGGGGCCCGCACAGATACGCAGTATTTT. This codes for CASSTEGARTDTQYF.

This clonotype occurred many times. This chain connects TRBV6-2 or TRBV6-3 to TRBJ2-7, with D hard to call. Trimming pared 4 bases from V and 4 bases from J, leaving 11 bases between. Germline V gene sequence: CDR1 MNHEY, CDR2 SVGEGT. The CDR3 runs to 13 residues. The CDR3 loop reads CASSLVGQYEQYF. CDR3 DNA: TGTGCCAGCAGTTTGGTCGGGCAATACGAGCAGTACTTC.

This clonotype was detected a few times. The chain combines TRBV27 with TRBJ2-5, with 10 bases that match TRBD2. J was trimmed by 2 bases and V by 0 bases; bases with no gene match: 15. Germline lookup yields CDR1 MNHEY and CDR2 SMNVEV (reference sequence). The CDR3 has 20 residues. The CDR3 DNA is TGTGCCAGCAGTTTATCGCCCCCTCTAGCGGGGGCCTTTAGACAAGAGACCCAGTACTTC. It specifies CASSLSPPLAGAFRQETQYF.

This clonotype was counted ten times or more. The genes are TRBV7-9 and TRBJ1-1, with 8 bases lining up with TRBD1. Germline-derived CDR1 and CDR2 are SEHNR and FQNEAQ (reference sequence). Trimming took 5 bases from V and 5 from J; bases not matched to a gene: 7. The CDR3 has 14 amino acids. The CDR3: CASSRSGGWTEAFF. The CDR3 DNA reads TGTGCCAGCAGCAGATCAGGGGGCTGGACTGAAGCTTTCTTT.

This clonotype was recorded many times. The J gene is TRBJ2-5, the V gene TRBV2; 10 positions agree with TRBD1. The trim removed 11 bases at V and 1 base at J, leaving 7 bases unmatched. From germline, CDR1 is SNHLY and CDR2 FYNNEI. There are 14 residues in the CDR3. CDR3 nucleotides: TGTGCCCAAGCGGGGGACAGGGGCCAAGAGACCCAGTACTTC. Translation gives CAQAGDRGQETQYF.

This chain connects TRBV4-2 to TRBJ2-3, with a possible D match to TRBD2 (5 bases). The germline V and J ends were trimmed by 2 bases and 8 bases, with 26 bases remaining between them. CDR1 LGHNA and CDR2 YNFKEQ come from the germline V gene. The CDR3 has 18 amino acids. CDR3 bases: TGTGCCAGCAGCCAATCGGTGGGAACACCAGGTATCGGGGTTACGCAGTATTTT. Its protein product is CASSQSVGTPGIGVTQYF.

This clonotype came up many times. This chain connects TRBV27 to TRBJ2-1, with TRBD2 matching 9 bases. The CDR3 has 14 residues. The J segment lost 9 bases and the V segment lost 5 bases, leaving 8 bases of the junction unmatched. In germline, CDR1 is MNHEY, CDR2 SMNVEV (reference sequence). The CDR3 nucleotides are TGTGCCAGCAGTCCGGCGGGGGGGCTCGGTGAGCAGTTCTTC. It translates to CASSPAGGLGEQFF.

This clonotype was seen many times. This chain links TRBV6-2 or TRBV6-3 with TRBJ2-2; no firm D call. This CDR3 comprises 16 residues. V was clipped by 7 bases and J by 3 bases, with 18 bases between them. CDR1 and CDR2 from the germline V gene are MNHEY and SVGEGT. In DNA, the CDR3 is TGTGCCAGCATCCCCCTTGGCAACAAGGACACCGGGGAGCTGTTTTTT. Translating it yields CASIPLGNKDTGELFF.

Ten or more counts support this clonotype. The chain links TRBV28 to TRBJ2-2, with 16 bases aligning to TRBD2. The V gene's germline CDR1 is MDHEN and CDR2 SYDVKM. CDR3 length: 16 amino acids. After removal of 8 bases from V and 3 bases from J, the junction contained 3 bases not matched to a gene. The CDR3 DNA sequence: TGTGCCAGCCAGGGACTAGCGGGAGGGGACACCGGGGAGCTGTTTTTT. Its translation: CASQGLAGGDTGELFF.

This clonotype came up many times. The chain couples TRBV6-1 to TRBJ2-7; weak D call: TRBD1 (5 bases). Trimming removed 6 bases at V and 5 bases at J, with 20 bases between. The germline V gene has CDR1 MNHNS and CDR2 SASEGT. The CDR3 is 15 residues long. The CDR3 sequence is CASSLSKSGSHEQYF. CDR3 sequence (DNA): TGTGCCAGCAGCCTGAGTAAGTCAGGGTCCCACGAGCAGTACTTC.

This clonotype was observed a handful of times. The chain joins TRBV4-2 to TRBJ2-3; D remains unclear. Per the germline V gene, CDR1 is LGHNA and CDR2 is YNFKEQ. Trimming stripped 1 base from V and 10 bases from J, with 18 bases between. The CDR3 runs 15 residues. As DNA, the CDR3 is TGTGCCAGCAGCCAAGCCCCAGGACCCGTTAAAGCGCAGTATTTT. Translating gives CASSQAPGPVKAQYF.

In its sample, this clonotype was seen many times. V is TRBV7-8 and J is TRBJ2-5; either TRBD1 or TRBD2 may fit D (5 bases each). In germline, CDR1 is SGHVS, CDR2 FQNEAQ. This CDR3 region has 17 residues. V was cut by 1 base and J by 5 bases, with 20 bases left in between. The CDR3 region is CASSLDAGTPKGETQYF. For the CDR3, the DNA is TGTGCCAGCAGCTTAGATGCCGGGACCCCGAAAGGCGAGACCCAGTACTTC.

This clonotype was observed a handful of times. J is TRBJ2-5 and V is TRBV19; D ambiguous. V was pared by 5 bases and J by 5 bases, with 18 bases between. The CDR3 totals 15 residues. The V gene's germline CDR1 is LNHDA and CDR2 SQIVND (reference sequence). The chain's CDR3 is CASSFDPTVRETQYF. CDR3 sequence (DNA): TGTGCCAGTAGTTTCGACCCCACGGTTCGGGAGACCCAGTACTTC.

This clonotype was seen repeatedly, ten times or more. The CDR3 DNA is TGTGCCAGCAGTGTCGAACTAGCGGTTCGTCTGTTCTTC. Its translation is CASSVELAVRLFF. The chain carries TRBV12-3 or TRBV12-4 and TRBJ2-1, with TRBD2 identical over 8 bases. This CDR3 region has 13 residues. Trimming took 5 bases from V and 15 from J; bases not matched to a gene: 12.

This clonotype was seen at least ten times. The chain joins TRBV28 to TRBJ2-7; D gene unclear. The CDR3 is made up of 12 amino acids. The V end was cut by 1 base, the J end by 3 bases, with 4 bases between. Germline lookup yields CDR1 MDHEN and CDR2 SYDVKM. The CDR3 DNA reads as TGTGCCAGCAGTTTATTGGACTACGAGCAGTACTTC. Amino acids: CASSLLDYEQYF. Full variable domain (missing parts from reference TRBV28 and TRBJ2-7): DVKVTQSSRYLVKRTGEKVFLECVQDMDHENMFWYRQDPGLGLRLIYFSYDVKMKEKGDIPEGYSVSREKKERFSLILESASTNQTSMYLCASSLLDYEQYFGPGTRLTVT.

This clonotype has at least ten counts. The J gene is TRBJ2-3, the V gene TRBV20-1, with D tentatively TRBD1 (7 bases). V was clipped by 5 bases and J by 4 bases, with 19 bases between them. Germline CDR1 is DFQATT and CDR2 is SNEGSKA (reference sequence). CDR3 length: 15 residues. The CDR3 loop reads CSALRDSRGPDTQYF. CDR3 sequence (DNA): TGCAGTGCTCTGCGGGACAGCAGGGGTCCAGATACGCAGTATTTT.

The chain's CDR3 is CASSVDTATNEKLFF. The CDR3 bases are TGTGCCAGTAGTGTGGACACTGCAACTAATGAAAAACTGTTTTTT. The chain combines TRBV19 with TRBJ1-4; TRBD1 is a possible D gene (5 bases). V lost 5 bases and J lost 0, with 10 bases in between. The CDR3 length is 15 residues. Germline V CDR1 and CDR2: LNHDA, SQIVND (reference sequence).

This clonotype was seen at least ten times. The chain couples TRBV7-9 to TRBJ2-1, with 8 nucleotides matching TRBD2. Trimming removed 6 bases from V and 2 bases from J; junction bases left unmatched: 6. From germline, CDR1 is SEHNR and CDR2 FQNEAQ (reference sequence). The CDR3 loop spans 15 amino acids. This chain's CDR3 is CASSPGLAPYNEQFF. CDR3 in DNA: TGTGCCAGCAGTCCAGGACTAGCCCCCTACAATGAGCAGTTCTTC.

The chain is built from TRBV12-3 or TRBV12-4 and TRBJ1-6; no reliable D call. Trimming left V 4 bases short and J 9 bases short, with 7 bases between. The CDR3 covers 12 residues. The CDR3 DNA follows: TGTGCCAGCAGTTACTCTCCTTCACCCCTCCACTTT. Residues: CASSYSPSPLHF.

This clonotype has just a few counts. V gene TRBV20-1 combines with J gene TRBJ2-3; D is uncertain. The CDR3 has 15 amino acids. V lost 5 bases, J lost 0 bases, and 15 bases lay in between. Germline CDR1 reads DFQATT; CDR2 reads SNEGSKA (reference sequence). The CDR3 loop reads CSAALTRPSTDTQYF. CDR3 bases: TGCAGTGCTGCCCTCACTCGACCGAGCACAGATACGCAGTATTTT.

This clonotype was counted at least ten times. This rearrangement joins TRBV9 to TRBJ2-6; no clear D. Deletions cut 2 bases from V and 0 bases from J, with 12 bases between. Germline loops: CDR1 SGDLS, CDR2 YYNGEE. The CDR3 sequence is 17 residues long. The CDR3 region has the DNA TGTGCCAGCAGCGTGACTTCCCTCAGCTCTGGGGCCAACGTCCTGACTTTC. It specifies CASSVTSLSSGANVLTF.

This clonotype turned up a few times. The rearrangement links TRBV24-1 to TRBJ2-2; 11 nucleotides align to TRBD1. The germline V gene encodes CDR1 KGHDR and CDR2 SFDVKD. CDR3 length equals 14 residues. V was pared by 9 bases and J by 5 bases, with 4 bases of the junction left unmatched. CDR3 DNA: TGTGCCACCGGCCGGGACAGGGGGACCGGGGAGCTGTTTTTT. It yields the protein CATGRDRGTGELFF.

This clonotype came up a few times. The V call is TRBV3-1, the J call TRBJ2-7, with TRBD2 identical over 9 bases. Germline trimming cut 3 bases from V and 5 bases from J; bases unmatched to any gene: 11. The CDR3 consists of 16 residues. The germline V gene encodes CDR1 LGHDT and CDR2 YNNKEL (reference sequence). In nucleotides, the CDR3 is TGTGCCAGCAGCCAGGCGGGGGGGATGGCGCGCCACGAGCAGTACTTC. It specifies CASSQAGGMARHEQYF.